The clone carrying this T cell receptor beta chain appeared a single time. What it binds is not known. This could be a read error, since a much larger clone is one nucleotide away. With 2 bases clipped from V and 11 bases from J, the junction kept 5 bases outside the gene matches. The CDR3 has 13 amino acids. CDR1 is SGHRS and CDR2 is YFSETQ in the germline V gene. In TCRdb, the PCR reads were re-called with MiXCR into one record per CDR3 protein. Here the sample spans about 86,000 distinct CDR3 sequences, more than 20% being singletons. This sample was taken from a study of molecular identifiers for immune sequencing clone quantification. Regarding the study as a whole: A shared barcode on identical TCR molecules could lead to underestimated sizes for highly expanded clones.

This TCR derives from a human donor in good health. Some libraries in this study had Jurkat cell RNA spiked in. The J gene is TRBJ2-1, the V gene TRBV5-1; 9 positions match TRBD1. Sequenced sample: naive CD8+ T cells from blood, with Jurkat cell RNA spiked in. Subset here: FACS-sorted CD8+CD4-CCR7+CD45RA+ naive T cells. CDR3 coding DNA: TGCGCCAGCAGCTTTACAGGGGGCAACAAGCAGTTCTTC. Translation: CASSFTGGNKQFF.